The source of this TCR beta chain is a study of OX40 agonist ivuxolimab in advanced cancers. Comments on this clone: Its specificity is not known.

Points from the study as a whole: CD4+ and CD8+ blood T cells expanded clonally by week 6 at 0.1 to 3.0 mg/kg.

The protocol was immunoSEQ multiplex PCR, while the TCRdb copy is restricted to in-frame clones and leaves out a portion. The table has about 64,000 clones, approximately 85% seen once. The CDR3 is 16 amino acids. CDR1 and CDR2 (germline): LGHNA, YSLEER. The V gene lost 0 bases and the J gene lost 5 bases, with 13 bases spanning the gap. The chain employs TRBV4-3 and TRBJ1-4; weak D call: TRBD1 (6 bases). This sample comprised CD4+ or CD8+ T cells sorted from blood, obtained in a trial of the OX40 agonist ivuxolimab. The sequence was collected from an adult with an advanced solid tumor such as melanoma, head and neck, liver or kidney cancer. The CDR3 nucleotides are TGCGCCAGCAGCCAAGATAAGGGGGGGCTAAATGAAAAACTGTTTTTT. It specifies CASSQDKGGLNEKLFF.